This T cell receptor (beta chain) emerged from a study of blood T cell repertoires in COVID-19. In the authors' methods: Amplified reference gene primers provided the basis for estimating nucleated cell counts. Libraries were prepared by immunoSEQ multiplex PCR; TCRdb keeps only in-frame clonotypes and omits some of them. The DNA gave D and trimming, while V, J and clone size come from that table. The table lists approximately 190,000 clones, about 81% of them singletons. CDR1 and CDR2 (germline): SNHLY, FYNNEI. The germline V and J ends were trimmed by 6 bases and 0 bases, with 12 bases remaining between them. The CDR3 covers 15 residues.

This TCR was sampled from a man aged 30 to 45 with active or convalescent COVID-19. Sequenced material: peripheral blood. The chain links TRBV2 to TRBJ2-1, with D possibly being TRBD2 (6 bases). CDR3 DNA: TGTGCCAGCAGCCTAGCGTCTAGCTCCTACAATGAGCAGTTCTTC. Encoded protein: CASSLASSSYNEQFF. Drawing the rest from reference TRBV2 and TRBJ2-1, the complete variable domain is EPEVTQTPSHQVTQMGQEVILRCVPISNHLYFYWYRQILGQKVEFLVSFYNNEISEKSEIFDDQFSVERPDGSNFTLKIRSTKLEDSAMYFCASSLASSSYNEQFFGPGTRLTVL.